This TCR beta chain comes out of a study of CD8+CD57+ T cells in acquired aplastic anemia. Regarding the study as a whole: The number of CD8+ CDR3 sequences shared by patients and controls was approximately 28.

Both TCR beta VDJ combination and CDR3 sequence profiling were carried out. Genomic DNA was the template for this profiling. TCRdb passed the reads through MiXCR, listing each CDR3 protein once. The sample gives 250,000 to 350,000 distinct CDR3 sequences, approximately 57% of which show up once; approximately 8% is in the top ten. This clonotype was recorded at least ten times. Its antigen is as yet unknown. The source material was sorted CD4+, CD8+, or CD8+CD57+ T cells (not recorded which) from PBMCs. The TCR originated in a human donor with severe aplastic anemia or a healthy control (not recorded which).

CDR3 amino acids: CASRTGQGYEQYF. The CDR3 nucleotides are TGTGCCAGCAGAACGGGACAAGGATACGAGCAGTACTTC. This rearrangement joins TRBV5-6 to TRBJ2-7; D may be TRBD1 (6 bases). Germline CDR1 SGHDT, CDR2 YYEEEE. V lost 5 bases, J lost 4 bases, and 13 bases lay in between. The CDR3 has 13 amino acids.